The source of this T cell receptor beta chain is a study of post-analysis software for immune sequencing data. Study summary: Secondary progressive, relapsing-remitting and progressive-relapsing multiple sclerosis were among the included disease courses. Whole-study findings and limits: Strong same-batch co-clustering of samples appeared with F measure clustering.

On this clonotype: Its target is not known. One junction end disagrees with the germline gene, perhaps due to a read error.

TCR beta cDNA libraries had unique molecular identifiers. TCRdb ran MiXCR on the PCR reads and lists one entry per CDR3 protein. The table includes more than 450,000 distinct CDR3 sequences, 44% detected once. Sample: blood. The origin of this receptor is a girl aged 5 to 17 with multiple sclerosis.

In DNA, the CDR3 is TGCGCCAGCAGCTTGGCCGGCAACAGGGGGGAGCGGTACTTC. Protein sequence: CASSLAGNRGERYF. The chain is built from TRBV5-1 and TRBJ2-7; 8 bases match TRBD1. The CDR3 runs to 14 residues. The germline V gene has CDR1 SGHRS and CDR2 YFSETQ.